The sequence of this T cell receptor (beta chain) was determined in a study of early stage breast cancer tumors listed by TCRdb under 2017. Describing the broader study: Of the approximately 16 invasive breast tumors, 12 to 13 were found to be estrogen receptor-positive, progesterone receptor-positive and HER2-negative. Most of the 12 ER+/PR+/HER2- tumors were invasive ductal carcinomas, while the other four were invasive lobular carcinomas. On average, each sample had about 10-fold read coverage. The samples as a whole yielded 2 million to 3 million detected templates, corresponding to about 1.1 million unique clonotypes.

The count of this clone is one. This receptor's antigen is unknown. No base quality information exists; no much larger clone differs at one position. The study profiled bulk TCR beta-chain repertoires in matched peripheral blood, tumor and adjacent normal breast tissue taken from some 15 patients with early-stage breast cancer. Before surgery, roughly 5-10 mL of whole blood was collected in EDTA tubes and processed within 2 hours. Peripheral blood mononuclear cells were isolated by Ficoll-Paque centrifugation in SepMate-50 tubes. For storage in liquid nitrogen, PBMCs were cryopreserved as aliquots of roughly 1.9 to 4.5 million cells in about 90% FBS with roughly 10% DMSO. The Qiagen AllPrep DNA/RNA Mini kit was used for genomic DNA extraction. Each sample was amplified in two independent genomic DNA replicates, using about 0.47 ug for blood and around 1.6 ug for tumor or normal breast. Following the manufacturer's instructions, the ImmunoSeq Intro kit was used to carry out TCRB sequencing on genomic DNA. The multiplex PCR ran for 30 to 40 cycles using proprietary primers and spike-in control sequences for absolute quantification. Single-end 150-bp reads were used to sequence an 87-bp fragment spanning the CDR3 plus the flanking V and J genes. Seven samples, each with two replicates, were multiplexed per lane of an Illumina MiSeq using version 3.0 chemistry. On the authors' methods: The vendor's proprietary pipeline handled the raw data processing, merging both replicates into a single result for each sample. A clonotype was defined as productive rearrangements that share the same V-gene family, CDR3 amino acid sequence and J-gene segment. To compute clonality, the normalized Shannon entropy (Pielou evenness) of TCRB abundances was subtracted from 1. To estimate T cell density, the total number of templates was divided by the number of input cells, which was inferred from the amount of DNA input. Recon, run with its default parameters, was used to estimate overall repertoire diversity and clonality. Tumor-enriched clonotypes were defined as having over 0.1% abundance in tumor and at least 32-fold higher abundance than in normal breast. What TCRdb holds here is the immuneACCESS table cut down to in-frame rearrangements. Part of the clones is not present; checked against another copy, under half of the missing clones reflect an unresolved V gene, and the others are unexplained. The DNA was the basis for D and trimming; V, J and clone size are from that table. The sample table records about 72,000 clones; 79% of these occur just once. Of the sample, approximately 3.7% falls within the top ten clones.

Broader findings and caveats from the paper: Roughly 2.6-fold higher T cell density and higher clonality were observed in tumors than in adjacent normal breast tissue. Bulk genomic DNA sequencing of unsorted cells missed chain pairing and functional markers such as CD4, CD8 and FOXP3. Analysis by tumor subtype was prevented by the small cohort size. Enriched TCRB sequences shared across patients were found to be mostly commonly generated sequences that were unlikely to play an important role in the tumor microenvironment. Repertoires from blood and normal breast were more alike than repertoires from blood and tumor, and in about 85% of the 16 patients, comparing each tissue with blood separated tumor from normal.

The germline V gene (reference sequence) yields MNHNY for CDR1 and SVGAGI for CDR2. V and J lose 6 bases and 1 base, and a span of 7 bases separates them. The CDR3 measures 12 amino acids from cysteine to phenylalanine. Only the CDR3 region is kept as DNA, spanning 36 bases read in frame from base 1. The sequenced material came from blood. This chain is built from TRBV6-6 and TRBJ2-7; matching of 6 bases hints at TRBD1 as the D gene. The sequence derives from a person aged 55 to 70 with breast cancer. The CDR3 reads as follows: CASSDRSYEQYF. The DNA sequence reads TGTGCCAGCAGCGACAGGTCCTACGAGCAGTACTTC.